The rows below give T cell receptor beta chains drawn from one sample of a study of cytomegalovirus exposure and HLA in healthy donors. The assay was immunoSEQ multiplex PCR, and TCRdb's table has in-frame clones only and misses some. This sample has 150,000 to 200,000 clones, with roughly 72% found just once. Sequencing used PBMCs. These receptors were obtained from a man younger than 40 in good health and CMV-seronegative. Each CDR3 is given without its conserved first and last residue.

J gene,V gene,CDR3 protein
TRBJ2-7,TRBV11-2,ASSFGREGEQY
TRBJ1-1,TRBV5-6,ASSRPGGTTEAF
TRBJ2-3,TRBV13,ASSSLRTSGGGSTDTQY
TRBJ2-6,TRBV6-5,ASSYYISGANVLT
TRBJ1-5,TRBV28,ASSLGQGNQPQH
TRBJ2-7,TRBV6-1,AAAIFYEQY
TRBJ2-1,TRBV7-9,ASSLAGRDNEQF
TRBJ1-3,TRBV10-1,ASSHDGISGNTIY
TRBJ2-7,TRBV28,ASSHTATEQY
TRBJ2-7,TRBV5-4,ASSLDPSSYEQY
TRBJ1-4,TRBV6-6,ASSQDSSNEKLF
TRBJ2-1,TRBV5-1,ASSPSYNEQF
TRBJ2-3,TRBV6-5,ASSYTPGRADTQY
TRBJ2-5,TRBV5-4,ASSPDSLIRQAHTY
TRBJ2-2,TRBV2,ASNNQRVNTGELF
TRBJ2-2,TRBV15,ATSGAGWTAYTGELF
TRBJ1-6,TRBV4-1,ASSAAGDNSPLH
TRBJ2-2,TRBV18,ASSPPNTFNTGELF
TRBJ2-7,TRBV27,ASSLSGTGIYEQY
TRBJ2-1,TRBV15,ATSRGQGVDEQF
TRBJ2-5,TRBV5-1,ASSPGTGGLETQY
TRBJ2-1,TRBV6-4,ASSDSGGPSEQF
TRBJ2-2,TRBV10-1,ASSVVGTGNTGELF
TRBJ2-3,TRBV4-1,ASSTRTSLSTDTQY
TRBJ2-5,TRBV2,ASTRGTSFETQY
TRBJ2-5,TRBV28,ASSFGSYQETQY
TRBJ1-4,TRBV19,ASSSSSDRGRATNEKLF
TRBJ2-5,TRBV2,ASSEDGTRQEIQY
TRBJ2-3,TRBV30,AWSVLRDGTPDTDTQY
TRBJ2-1,TRBV11-2,ASSLGLEQF
TRBJ2-1,TRBV5-4,ASTKGTGNNEQF
TRBJ2-7,TRBV29-1,SVELAPYEQY
TRBJ2-1,TRBV6-6,ASSGIDRGENEQF
TRBJ1-1,TRBV30,AWRGQQSKAF
TRBJ1-2,TRBV5-6,ASSPPRQGGNYGYT
TRBJ2-5,TRBV6-5,ASRLAGSFQETQY
TRBJ2-7,TRBV5-1,ASSSTGNEQY
TRBJ1-1,TRBV6-1,ASSEQGQGIAEAF
TRBJ2-7,TRBV28,ASNPPGNRYEQY
TRBJ2-1,TRBV21-1,ASSIRLAGVQEQF
TRBJ2-7,TRBV4-1,ASSQSTSTAYEQY
TRBJ2-1,TRBV28,ASSLSRGRNNEQF
TRBJ2-2,TRBV5-1,ASRTPGQANTGELF
TRBJ1-1,TRBV14,ASSLRQVTEAF
TRBJ1-6,TRBV5-1,ASSLGGQSSGPLH
TRBJ1-1,TRBV9,ASSRWTGGNTEAF
TRBJ2-3,TRBV10-1,ASSESWGSTSTDTQY
TRBJ1-5,TRBV9,ASSPRGGNQPQH
TRBJ2-7,TRBV4-1,ASSQVFAASSYEQY
TRBJ2-3,TRBV6-6,ASSPASVDTQY
TRBJ1-5,TRBV27,ASRASRGTYSNQPQH
TRBJ1-1,TRBV6-5,ASTYRGTHTEAF
TRBJ1-1,TRBV20-1,IGEADTEAF
TRBJ1-1,TRBV2,ASALEGLGEAF
TRBJ2-7,TRBV5-1,ASSSSGSPYEQY